Listed here are 32 T cell receptor beta chains from one sample, sequenced in a study of PD-1 blockade in classical Hodgkin lymphoma. Brentuximab vedotin exposure varied, and every patient relapsed after autologous stem cell transplantation. Libraries were prepared by immunoSEQ multiplex PCR; TCRdb keeps only in-frame clonotypes and omits some of them. The table lists some 100,000 clones, roughly 92% of them singletons. Sequenced here: peripheral blood mononuclear cells (PBMCs), sampled at baseline. The receptors here all came from a human donor with classical Hodgkin lymphoma.

The chain combines TRBV29-1 with TRBJ1-1; 7 nucleotides align to TRBD1. The V gene end was trimmed by 7 bases and the J gene end by 7 bases; junction bases not matched to a gene: 6. The CDR3 totals 11 residues. The V gene's germline CDR1 is SQVTM and CDR2 ANQGSEA. The DNA of the CDR3 is TGCAGCGCAACAGGGGCCGGTGAAGCTTTCTTT. Protein: CSATGAGEAFF. Combining the CDR3 with reference TRBV29-1 and TRBJ1-1 gives the whole variable domain SAVISQKPSRDICQRGTSLTIQCQVDSQVTMMFWYRQQPGQSLTLIATANQGSEATYESGFVIDKFPISRPNLTFSTLTVSNMSPEDSSIYLCSATGAGEAFFGQGTRLTVV.

This clone has more than one count but fewer than ten. This chain uses TRBV29-1 with TRBJ1-1; D not resolved. Germline V gene lookup returns CDR1 SQVTM and CDR2 ANQGSEA. Trimming shortened V by 3 bases and J by 6 bases, and 5 bases separated the two germline ends. The CDR3 totals 10 residues. CDR3 in amino acids: CSVEVPEAFF. CDR3 DNA: TGCAGCGTTGAGGTTCCTGAAGCTTTCTTT.

This chain joins TRBV28 and TRBJ1-2; D remains unclear. CDR1 MDHEN and CDR2 SYDVKM come from the germline V gene. V was shortened by 6 bases and J by 0 bases, with 8 bases between the two germline ends. CDR3 length: 13 amino acids. The CDR3 DNA reads TGTGCCAGCAGGGAGGTCACTAACTATGGCTACACCTTC. Encoded protein: CASREVTNYGYTF.

The rearrangement uses TRBV2 and TRBJ2-7; 9 bases are a match to TRBD1. Trimming at V came to 9 bases and at J to 3 bases, leaving 6 bases not matched to a gene. Germline-derived CDR1 and CDR2 are SNHLY and FYNNEI. This CDR3 has 13 residues. The CDR3 DNA reads as TGTGCCAGTCTGGGACAGGGTTTCTACGAGCAGTACTTC. Amino acids: CASLGQGFYEQYF. Full variable domain (rest looked up from reference TRBV2 and TRBJ2-7): EPEVTQTPSHQVTQMGQEVILRCVPISNHLYFYWYRQILGQKVEFLVSFYNNEISEKSEIFDDQFSVERPDGSNFTLKIRSTKLEDSAMYFCASLGQGFYEQYFGPGTRLTVT.

The chain couples TRBV7-2 to TRBJ2-4; the D is unclear. CDR1 and CDR2 from the germline V gene are SGHTA and FQGNSA. V lost 4 bases and J lost 9, with 13 bases in between. The CDR3 contains 13 residues. CDR3 protein: CASSSEGWSIQYF. DNA of the CDR3: TGTGCCAGCAGCTCCGAAGGGTGGAGCATTCAGTACTTC. Full variable domain (remainder filled in from reference TRBV7-2 and TRBJ2-4): GAGVSQSPSNKVTEKGKDVELRCDPISGHTALYWYRQSLGQGLEFLIYFQGNSAPDKSGLPSDRFSAERTGGSVSTLTIQRTQQEDSAVYLCASSSEGWSIQYFGAGTRLSVL.

This rearrangement joins TRBV29-1 to TRBJ2-7, with a weak D call TRBD1 (5 bases). Germline V gene sequence: CDR1 SQVTM, CDR2 ANQGSEA. Trimming removed 7 bases from V and 3 bases from J, with 13 bases in between. There are 12 residues in the CDR3. In nucleotides, the CDR3 is TGCAGCGCTATCGCCGACAGCTACGAGCAGTACTTC. Protein sequence: CSAIADSYEQYF.

The chain joins TRBV7-9 to TRBJ2-5; 9 bases are shared with TRBD1. This CDR3 has 14 amino acids. Germline CDR1 reads SEHNR; CDR2 reads FQNEAQ (reference sequence). V shed 2 bases, J shed 5 bases, and the junction held 3 bases outside the gene matches. The CDR3 reads CASSLWDREETQYF. CDR3 DNA sequence: TGTGCCAGCAGCTTATGGGACAGGGAGGAGACCCAGTACTTC.

This clone was detected a few times. V and J are TRBV30 and TRBJ2-5; a weak D match, TRBD1 (5 bases). Trimming removed 2 bases at V and 2 bases at J, with 9 bases between. In germline, CDR1 is GTSNPN, CDR2 SVGIG (reference sequence). The CDR3 is 13 residues long. For the CDR3, the DNA is TGTGCCTGGAGTAGGAACAGGCAAGAGACCCAGTACTTC. This codes for CAWSRNRQETQYF.

The chain recombines TRBV5-1 with TRBJ2-5; no reliable D call. The CDR3 loop spans 13 amino acids. Trimming cost V 1 base and J 1 base, with 5 bases left between them. Germline V lookup: CDR1 SGHRS, CDR2 YFSETQ. CDR3 in amino acids: CASSLWTQETQYF. In nucleotides, the CDR3 is TGCGCCAGCAGCTTGTGGACCCAAGAGACCCAGTACTTC.

The genes are TRBV7-9 and TRBJ2-7, with a possible D match to TRBD2 (6 bases). V gave up 5 bases and J gave up 4 bases, with 18 bases separating them. Germline V lookup: CDR1 SEHNR, CDR2 FQNEAQ (reference sequence). The CDR3 sequence is 15 residues long. The CDR3 region has the DNA TGTGCCAGCAGCCTAATCGGGACTGCGTATTACGAGCAGTACTTC. Protein sequence: CASSLIGTAYYEQYF.

V usage is TRBV19 and J usage is TRBJ2-2, with D maybe TRBD1 (5 bases). There are 14 residues in the CDR3. V lost 4 bases, J lost 4 bases, and 10 bases lay in between. Per germline, CDR1 LNHDA and CDR2 SQIVND (reference sequence). Written as DNA, the CDR3 is TGTGCCAGTAGTACGCAGGGTTTCACCGGGGAGCTGTTTTTT. Translation: CASSTQGFTGELFF. Combining the CDR3 with reference TRBV19 and TRBJ2-2 gives the whole variable domain DGGITQSPKYLFRKEGQNVTLSCEQNLNHDAMYWYRQDPGQGLRLIYYSQIVNDFQKGDIAEGYSVSREKKESFPLTVTSAQKNPTAFYLCASSTQGFTGELFFGEGSRLTVL.

CDR3 amino acids: CASSLNGANVLTF. DNA for the CDR3: TGTGCCAGCAGTTTAAATGGGGCCAACGTCCTGACTTTC. J is TRBJ2-6 and V is TRBV27; D is ambiguous. The CDR3 has 13 residues. V gave up 2 bases and J gave up 3 bases, with 2 bases separating them. Germline values: CDR1 MNHEY, CDR2 SMNVEV (reference sequence).

This chain links TRBV5-6 with TRBJ2-5, with TRBD1 identical over 8 bases. After removal of 0 bases from V and 5 bases from J, the junction contained 6 bases not matched to a gene. The germline CDR1 and CDR2 sequences are SGHDT and YYEEEE. The length of the CDR3 is 15 residues. The CDR3 nucleotides are TGTGCCAGCAGCTTGGGCAGGGGGCTTCGGGAGACCCAGTACTTC. Encoded protein: CASSLGRGLRETQYF. Together with reference TRBV5-6 and TRBJ2-5, the CDR3 gives the full variable domain: DAGVTQSPTHLIKTRGQQVTLRCSPKSGHDTVSWYQQALGQGPQFIFQYYEEEERQRGNFPDRFSGHQFPNYSSELNVNALLLGDSALYLCASSLGRGLRETQYFGPGTRLLVL.

The CDR3 DNA follows: TGTGCCAGCAGTAGGCTAGCGGTCACAGATACGCAGTATTTT. Translated, it gives CASSRLAVTDTQYF. The chain links TRBV27 to TRBJ2-3; TRBD2 matches at 7 bases. The V gene's germline CDR1 is MNHEY and CDR2 SMNVEV (reference sequence). V lost 5 bases to trimming and J lost 2 bases; unmatched junction nucleotides: 4. The CDR3 is 14 amino acids.

The V call is TRBV5-1, the J call TRBJ2-2; D is uncertain. This CDR3 has 14 residues. In germline, CDR1 is SGHRS, CDR2 YFSETQ. Trimming took 2 bases from V and 0 from J, leaving 5 bases between them. CDR3 in amino acids: CASSFEANTGELFF. The CDR3 DNA is TGCGCCAGCAGCTTTGAAGCGAACACCGGGGAGCTGTTTTTT.

CDR3 residues: CASSHPGAGEKLFF. In nucleotides, the CDR3 is TGTGCCAGTAGTCATCCAGGGGCGGGTGAAAAACTGTTTTTT. This chain uses TRBV19 with TRBJ1-4; tentative D call: TRBD1 (6 bases). This CDR3 spans 14 amino acids. CDR1 LNHDA and CDR2 SQIVND come from the germline V gene (reference sequence). The ends were cut back, 5 bases at V and 7 bases at J, with 14 bases in the middle. The variable domain in full, with the rest retrieved from reference TRBV19 and TRBJ1-4, is DGGITQSPKYLFRKEGQNVTLSCEQNLNHDAMYWYRQDPGQGLRLIYYSQIVNDFQKGDIAEGYSVSREKKESFPLTVTSAQKNPTAFYLCASSHPGAGEKLFFGSGTQLSVL.

V usage is TRBV19 and J usage is TRBJ1-5, with 7 bases identical to TRBD1. The junction had 21 bases not matched to a gene; V was cut back by 5 bases and J by 2 bases. Per the germline V gene, CDR1 is LNHDA and CDR2 is SQIVND (reference sequence). The CDR3 sequence is 20 residues long. The CDR3 loop is CASSAAQNRGPGSRNQPQHF. Here the CDR3 DNA reads TGTGCCAGTAGTGCGGCGCAAAACAGGGGCCCGGGTAGTCGCAATCAGCCCCAGCATTTT.

The chain links TRBV6-5 to TRBJ1-2; 7 nucleotides agree with TRBD1. The V gene's germline CDR1 is MNHEY and CDR2 SVGAGI. CDR3 size: 14 residues. Trimming took 0 bases from V and 8 from J; bases not matched to a gene: 6. The CDR3, as DNA: TGTGCCAGCAGTTACTCCAAGGGGGCGAAGGGCTACACCTTC. It codes for CASSYSKGAKGYTF.

This clone was seen only once. The chain recombines TRBV19 with TRBJ2-7; TRBD2 matches 7 bases. From germline, CDR1 is LNHDA and CDR2 SQIVND (reference sequence). The CDR3 consists of 14 residues. V was clipped by 3 bases and J by 3 bases; unmatched bases: 5. CDR3 region: CASSIVPGGYEQYF. The CDR3 DNA follows: TGTGCCAGTAGTATTGTTCCGGGAGGCTACGAGCAGTACTTC.

This CDR3 reads CASLVAGAEAFF. DNA of the CDR3: TGCGCCAGCCTAGTGGCGGGCGCTGAAGCTTTCTTT. The V call is TRBV10-2, the J call TRBJ1-1; D is ambiguous. Germline lookup yields CDR1 WSHSY and CDR2 SAAADI. V gave up 8 bases and J gave up 6 bases, with 13 bases separating them. The CDR3 consists of 12 residues.

This chain links TRBV15 with TRBJ1-5, with D tentatively TRBD1 (5 bases). CDR1 is LNHNV, CDR2 YYDKDF, per germline (reference sequence). Trimming took 0 bases from V and 3 from J, leaving 9 bases between them. The CDR3 is made up of 15 amino acids. The CDR3 coding sequence is TGTGCCACCAGCAGAGACCGGGACCTCAATCAGCCCCAGCATTTT. The encoded protein is CATSRDRDLNQPQHF.

The V gene is TRBV2, the J gene TRBJ2-3; 7 bases align to TRBD2. Germline V gene sequence: CDR1 SNHLY, CDR2 FYNNEI. The CDR3 consists of 17 residues. V lost 1 base, J lost 2 bases, and 9 bases stayed unmatched. CDR3: CASSEVPSGIHTDTQYF. Here the CDR3 DNA reads TGTGCCAGCAGTGAAGTGCCCAGCGGGATTCACACAGATACGCAGTATTTT.

This sequence joins TRBV7-2 and TRBJ1-4; D is ambiguous. The V end was cut by 1 base, the J end by 6 bases, with 12 bases between. CDR1 SGHTA and CDR2 FQGNSA come from the germline V gene. The CDR3 spans 15 residues. CDR3 region: CASSLVAGLDEKLFF. The CDR3 DNA follows: TGTGCCAGCAGCTTAGTAGCGGGATTGGATGAAAAACTGTTTTTT.

J is TRBJ2-3 and V is TRBV5-6, with TRBD2 matching 10 bases. This CDR3 spans 17 amino acids. Germline assignment: CDR1 SGHDT and CDR2 YYEEEE. J was trimmed by 0 bases and V by 4 bases; bases with no gene match: 8. CDR3 sequence: CASSLTLAGSSTDTQYF. The DNA for the CDR3 is TGTGCCAGCAGCCTGACACTAGCGGGGTCTAGCACAGATACGCAGTATTTT.

The chain combines TRBV6-1 with TRBJ1-1, with D tentatively TRBD1 (5 bases). Deletions cut 1 base from V and 1 base from J, with 22 bases between. The CDR3 extends over 19 amino acids. Germline values: CDR1 MNHNS, CDR2 SASEGT. In DNA, the CDR3 is TGTGCCAGCAGTGAAGATCGTGGCAGGGTTGTAGGAAGGAACACTGAAGCTTTCTTT. This translates into CASSEDRGRVVGRNTEAFF.

This rearrangement joins TRBV4-1 to TRBJ1-5; D is undetermined. The length of the CDR3 is 14 residues. Per the germline V gene, CDR1 is MGHRA and CDR2 is YSYEKL. V was cut by 1 base and J by 4 bases, with 8 bases left in between. CDR3 amino acids: CASSQGPVNQPQHF. As DNA, the CDR3 is TGCGCCAGCAGCCAAGGGCCCGTTAATCAGCCCCAGCATTTT.

V is TRBV7-9 and J is TRBJ2-7; D might be TRBD2 (6 bases). The CDR3 is 13 amino acids. In germline, CDR1 is SEHNR, CDR2 FQNEAQ (reference sequence). The V and J ends lost 5 bases and 3 bases respectively, with 11 bases between them. This CDR3 is CASSLPGDYEQYF. Written as DNA, the CDR3 is TGTGCCAGCAGCCTTCCGGGGGACTACGAGCAGTACTTC. Using reference TRBV7-9 and TRBJ2-7 for the parts outside the CDR3, the full variable domain is DTGVSQNPRHKITKRGQNVTFRCDPISEHNRLYWYRQTLGQGPEFLTYFQNEAQLEKSRLLSDRFSAERPKGSFSTLEIQRTEQGDSAMYLCASSLPGDYEQYFGPGTRLTVT.

This sequence joins TRBV2 and TRBJ1-2, with 7 bases fitting TRBD1. Germline V gives CDR1 SNHLY, CDR2 FYNNEI. The V gene end was trimmed by 4 bases and the J gene end by 2 bases; junction bases not matched to a gene: 10. The CDR3 length is 16 residues. The CDR3 here is CASSGPDRRVNYGYTF. The DNA for the CDR3 is TGTGCCAGCAGTGGGCCGGACAGGAGGGTGAACTATGGCTACACCTTC.

This clone was seen a few times. This chain links TRBV28 with TRBJ2-3, with unresolved D. Germline CDR1 is MDHEN and CDR2 is SYDVKM. The CDR3 runs 13 residues. Trimming shortened V by 4 bases and J by 4 bases, and 9 bases separated the two germline ends. CDR3 in DNA: TGTGCCAGCAGTTGGGATCAACCAGATACGCAGTATTTT. Translation: CASSWDQPDTQYF.

This sequence joins TRBV25-1 and TRBJ2-1; 8 positions agree with TRBD1. V gave up 6 bases and J gave up 5 bases; unmatched junction bases: 6. The V gene's germline CDR1 is MGHDK and CDR2 SYGVNS. The CDR3 is 14 residues long. CDR3 DNA: TGTGCCAGCAGAGGGACAGGCAATCACAATGAGCAGTTCTTC. Residues: CASRGTGNHNEQFF.

The chain carries TRBV5-8 and TRBJ2-3, with unresolved D. CDR3 length: 15 residues. Trimming pared 1 base from V and 2 bases from J, leaving 11 bases between. Germline CDR1 reads SGHTS; CDR2 reads YDEGEE. For the CDR3, the DNA is TGTGCCAGCAGCTTGTTCCTAGTATACACAGATACGCAGTATTTT. This codes for CASSLFLVYTDTQYF.

This chain connects TRBV4-1 to TRBJ2-2; no reliable D call. This CDR3 contains 15 residues. V was clipped by 4 bases and J by 0 bases, with 9 bases between them. Germline V gives CDR1 MGHRA, CDR2 YSYEKL. CDR3 sequence reads: CASSLTVANTGELFF. The DNA of the CDR3 is TGCGCCAGCAGCCTTACAGTAGCGAACACCGGGGAGCTGTTTTTT.